These 2 T cell receptor beta chains were sequenced from one sample in a study of cytotoxic CD8 clonotypes in ibrutinib-treated CLL. The repertoire was sequenced with immunoSEQ multiplex PCR; TCRdb's copy has only in-frame clones and lacks some. The sample lists tens of thousands of clones; approximately 82% were seen once. Specimen: PBMCs, collected after 24 months of ibrutinib treatment. The receptors were gathered from a human donor with chronic lymphocytic leukemia.

This chain links TRBV28 with TRBJ2-5, with 7 bases matching TRBD1. Trimming cost V 9 bases and J 5 bases; bases outside gene matches: 6. The CDR3 covers 12 residues. Germline V gene sequence: CDR1 MDHEN, CDR2 SYDVKM. The CDR3 is CASGTAPETQYF. As DNA, the CDR3 is TGTGCCAGTGGGACAGCCCCCGAGACCCAGTACTTC.

J is TRBJ1-5 and V is TRBV18; D unclear. The germline CDR1 and CDR2 sequences are KGHSH and LQKENI. The CDR3 loop spans 15 amino acids. Between the trimmed V and J ends, which lost 3 bases and 0 bases, there was a span of 9 bases. In DNA, the CDR3 is TGTGCCAGCTCACCCGGGTCGGATAGCAATCAGCCCCAGCATTTT. Translating gives CASSPGSDSNQPQHF.